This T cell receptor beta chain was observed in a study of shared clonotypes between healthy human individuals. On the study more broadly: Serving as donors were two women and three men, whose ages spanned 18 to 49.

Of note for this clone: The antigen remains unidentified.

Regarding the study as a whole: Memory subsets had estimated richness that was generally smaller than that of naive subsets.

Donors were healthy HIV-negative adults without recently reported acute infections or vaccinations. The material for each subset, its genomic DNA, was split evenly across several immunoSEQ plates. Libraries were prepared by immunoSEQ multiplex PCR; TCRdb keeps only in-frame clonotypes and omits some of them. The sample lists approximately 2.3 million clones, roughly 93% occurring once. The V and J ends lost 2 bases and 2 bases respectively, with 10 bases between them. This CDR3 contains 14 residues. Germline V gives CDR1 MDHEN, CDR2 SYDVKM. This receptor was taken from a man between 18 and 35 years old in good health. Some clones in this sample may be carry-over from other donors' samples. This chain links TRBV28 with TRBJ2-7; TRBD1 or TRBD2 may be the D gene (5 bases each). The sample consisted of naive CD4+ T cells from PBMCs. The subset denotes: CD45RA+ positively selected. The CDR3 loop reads CASSLERGPYEQYF. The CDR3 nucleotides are TGTGCCAGCAGTTTAGAGAGGGGTCCCTACGAGCAGTACTTC. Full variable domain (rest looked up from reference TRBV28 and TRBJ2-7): DVKVTQSSRYLVKRTGEKVFLECVQDMDHENMFWYRQDPGLGLRLIYFSYDVKMKEKGDIPEGYSVSREKKERFSLILESASTNQTSMYLCASSLERGPYEQYFGPGTRLTVT.